A single sample is the source of the 26 T cell receptor beta chains below, sequenced in a study of OX40 agonist ivuxolimab in advanced cancers. The method was immunoSEQ multiplex PCR; TCRdb's version includes in-frame clones alone and lacks a portion of them. The table lists 32,000 or so clones, 75% to 85% of them singletons. Sequenced material: CD4+ or CD8+ T cells sorted from blood, taken in a trial of the OX40 agonist ivuxolimab. Source of these receptors: an adult with an advanced solid tumor such as melanoma, head and neck, liver or kidney cancer.

V gene TRBV19 combines with J gene TRBJ2-3; D unclear. The CDR3 runs 13 residues. The germline gives CDR1 LNHDA, CDR2 SQIVND (reference sequence). V lost 7 bases and J lost 0, with 8 bases in between. The CDR3, as DNA: TGTGCCAGTATGACCGGGAGCACAGATACGCAGTATTTT. This encodes CASMTGSTDTQYF.

This sequence joins TRBV27 and TRBJ2-7; 8 bases match TRBD2. The trim removed 6 bases at V and 3 bases at J, leaving 10 bases unmatched. CDR3 size: 15 residues. CDR1 and CDR2 from the germline V gene are MNHEY and SMNVEV (reference sequence). CDR3 coding DNA: TGTGCCAGCAGACTGAGCGGGAGCCGTCTCTACGAGCAGTACTTC. This gives the protein CASRLSGSRLYEQYF.

The V gene is TRBV5-6, the J gene TRBJ2-1, with TRBD2 matching 14 bases. Per germline, CDR1 SGHDT and CDR2 YYEEEE. The CDR3 is 15 amino acids. Trimming removed 3 bases from V and 10 bases from J; junction bases left unmatched: 6. The CDR3 is CASSWGLAGAGEQFF. For the CDR3, the DNA is TGTGCCAGCAGCTGGGGACTAGCGGGAGCGGGGGAGCAGTTCTTC.

The chain has TRBV7-9 and TRBJ2-6; D is undetermined. This CDR3 contains 16 residues. Trimming took 0 bases from V and 2 from J, leaving 8 bases between them. Germline CDR1 is SEHNR and CDR2 is FQNEAQ (reference sequence). CDR3 residues: CASSLALEAGANVLTF. CDR3 nucleotide sequence: TGTGCCAGCAGCTTAGCGCTTGAGGCTGGGGCCAACGTCCTGACTTTC.

The chain joins TRBV28 to TRBJ2-1; D unclear. Trimming shortened V by 5 bases and J by 3 bases, and 20 bases separated the two germline ends. This CDR3 is built from 17 residues. Germline V gives CDR1 MDHEN, CDR2 SYDVKM. CDR3 coding DNA: TGTGCCAGCAGTCCACCCCCCCAGCGTCAAGACTACAATGAGCAGTTCTTC. Translation gives CASSPPPQRQDYNEQFF. Full variable domain (outside the CDR3, taken from reference TRBV28 and TRBJ2-1): DVKVTQSSRYLVKRTGEKVFLECVQDMDHENMFWYRQDPGLGLRLIYFSYDVKMKEKGDIPEGYSVSREKKERFSLILESASTNQTSMYLCASSPPPQRQDYNEQFFGPGTRLTVL.

V is TRBV4-1 and J is TRBJ2-1; D is undetermined. V gave up 0 bases and J gave up 1 base, with 1 base separating them. From germline, CDR1 is MGHRA and CDR2 YSYEKL. The CDR3 is made up of 13 amino acids. CDR3 DNA: TGCGCCAGCAGCCAAGATTCCTACAATGAGCAGTTCTTC. Amino acids: CASSQDSYNEQFF.

This chain uses TRBV6-5 with TRBJ2-5; D gene unclear. Trimming shortened V by 2 bases and J by 4 bases, and 11 bases separated the two germline ends. The germline V gene has CDR1 MNHEY and CDR2 SVGAGI. The CDR3 length is 14 residues. The CDR3 coding sequence is TGTGCCAGCAGTTACACGAGGACGGTAGAGACCCAGTACTTC. It is translated as CASSYTRTVETQYF.

The V gene is TRBV14, the J gene TRBJ2-5, with D unresolved. The V end was cut by 0 bases, the J end by 6 bases, with 5 bases between. Germline assignment: CDR1 SGHDN and CDR2 FVKESK. This CDR3 contains 12 residues. CDR3 sequence: CASSQDRQTQYF. Here the CDR3 DNA reads TGTGCCAGCAGCCAAGATAGACAGACCCAGTACTTC.

The chain has TRBV19 and TRBJ1-1; TRBD1 might be the D (5 bases). The CDR3 has 14 amino acids. V was cut by 4 bases and J by 9 bases, with 18 bases left in between. The V gene's germline CDR1 is LNHDA and CDR2 SQIVND (reference sequence). The CDR3 DNA is TGTGCCAGTAGTACGCAACAGGAGCCGAGAAAAGCTTTCTTT. This gives the protein CASSTQQEPRKAFF.

This clone rates as medium-sized. The chain joins TRBV2 to TRBJ1-2; 9 bases align to TRBD1. The germline V gene encodes CDR1 SNHLY and CDR2 FYNNEI. The V and J ends lost 6 bases and 5 bases, in that order; junction bases with no gene match: 10. This CDR3 region has 15 residues. Written as DNA, the CDR3 is TGTGCCAGCAGGATGACGGGACAGGGTAGATATGGCTACACCTTC. This codes for CASRMTGQGRYGYTF.

The CDR3 reads CASSYRTSGIGETQYF. The CDR3 DNA follows: TGTGCCAGCAGTTACCGGACTAGCGGGATTGGGGAGACCCAGTACTTC. The V call is TRBV6-5, the J call TRBJ2-5, with 12 bases identical to TRBD2. The germline gives CDR1 MNHEY, CDR2 SVGAGI. V dropped 2 bases and J dropped 5; count of bases not matched to a gene: 6. This CDR3 region has 16 residues.

This clone was detected once. The chain employs TRBV10-3 and TRBJ1-1; D remains ambiguous. Germline CDR1 ENHRY, CDR2 SYGVKD. The CDR3 is 13 amino acids. The ends were cut back, 4 bases at V and 2 bases at J, with 8 bases in the middle. As DNA, the CDR3 is TGTGCCATCAGTGGACTCCAAAACACTGAAGCTTTCTTT. Translating it yields CAISGLQNTEAFF.

The J gene is TRBJ2-7, the V gene TRBV4-1; weak D call: TRBD1 (5 bases). This CDR3 region has 16 residues. The V end lost 1 base, the J end lost 0 bases, and 13 bases lay between the germline ends. The germline V gene encodes CDR1 MGHRA and CDR2 YSYEKL. CDR3 sequence (DNA): TGCGCCAGCAGCCAAGCCCGAAGGGGCTACTCCTACGAGCAGTACTTC. Translating gives CASSQARRGYSYEQYF.

This clone was seen just once. The gene calls are TRBV10-3 and TRBJ2-6, with 8 bases aligning to TRBD1. The CDR3 sequence is 15 residues long. CDR1 and CDR2 from the germline V gene are ENHRY and SYGVKD. With V trimmed by 6 bases and J by 2 bases, 3 bases remained unmatched. The CDR3 bases are TGTGCCATCAGATCAGGGGGCGCTGGGGCCAACGTCCTGACTTTC. As protein: CAIRSGGAGANVLTF.

The V and J genes are TRBV5-6 and TRBJ2-2; 10 nucleotides line up with TRBD2. V lost 4 bases to trimming and J lost 6 bases; unmatched junction nucleotides: 9. Germline CDR1 is SGHDT and CDR2 is YYEEEE. The CDR3 sequence is 16 residues long. The CDR3 DNA reads as TGTGCCAGCAGCGGCCGTATCAGCGGGGGGGCCGGGGAGCTGTTTTTT. Protein: CASSGRISGGAGELFF. Using reference TRBV5-6 and TRBJ2-2 for the parts outside the CDR3, the full variable domain is DAGVTQSPTHLIKTRGQQVTLRCSPKSGHDTVSWYQQALGQGPQFIFQYYEEEERQRGNFPDRFSGHQFPNYSSELNVNALLLGDSALYLCASSGRISGGAGELFFGEGSRLTVL.

The chain is built from TRBV9 and TRBJ2-7; no definite D call. This CDR3 has 14 amino acids. CDR1 SGDLS and CDR2 YYNGEE come from the germline V gene. Trimming stripped 0 bases from V and 2 bases from J, with 9 bases between. CDR3: CASSVGDVTYEQYF. The CDR3 bases are TGTGCCAGCAGCGTAGGAGACGTCACCTACGAGCAGTACTTC.

The sample holds one count of this clone. The V call is TRBV10-3, the J call TRBJ1-1; D ambiguous. The germline gives CDR1 ENHRY, CDR2 SYGVKD. The CDR3 has 13 residues. With 2 bases removed from V and 6 bases from J, the gap between germline ends came to 10 bases. CDR3 residues: CAISEVLEAEAFF. The CDR3 DNA is TGTGCCATCAGTGAGGTCCTGGAGGCTGAAGCTTTCTTT.

This chain joins TRBV19 and TRBJ2-2; 7 positions agree with TRBD2. The V gene's germline CDR1 is LNHDA and CDR2 SQIVND (reference sequence). V trimming: 6 bases; J trimming: 4 bases; junction bases outside the gene matches: 5. This CDR3 is built from 14 residues. The CDR3 DNA follows: TGTGCCAGTAGGACTAGCAGGGTCACCGGGGAGCTGTTTTTT. This codes for CASRTSRVTGELFF.

In nucleotides, the CDR3 is TGCGCCAGCAGCCTGACTAGCGGGAGGGGAAATGAGCAGTTCTTC. It encodes CASSLTSGRGNEQFF. The rearrangement joins TRBV5-1 to TRBJ2-1; 14 nucleotides agree with TRBD2. V trimming: 4 bases; J trimming: 7 bases; junction bases outside the gene matches: 4. The germline CDR1 and CDR2 sequences are SGHRS and YFSETQ. This CDR3 is built from 15 residues.

The gene calls are TRBV5-1 and TRBJ2-3, with D uncertain. Trimming shortened V by 1 base and J by 1 base, and 4 bases separated the two germline ends. Germline CDR1 SGHRS, CDR2 YFSETQ. The CDR3 has 13 residues. In nucleotides, the CDR3 is TGCGCCAGCAGCTTGTTTGGCACAGATACGCAGTATTTT. This sequence encodes CASSLFGTDTQYF.

The chain recombines TRBV30 with TRBJ2-6; D is unresolved. The CDR3 sequence is 13 residues long. Germline V CDR1 and CDR2: GTSNPN, SVGIG (reference sequence). V gave up 3 bases and J gave up 0 bases, with 3 bases separating them. DNA of the CDR3: TGTGCCTGGAGGGTCTCTGGGGCCAACGTCCTGACTTTC. As protein: CAWRVSGANVLTF.

Note on this clone: The same CDR3 is also encoded by other DNA sequences in this sample. The chain joins TRBV29-1 to TRBJ2-1; TRBD1 aligns across 8 bases. CDR3 length equals 13 residues. The germline CDR1 and CDR2 sequences are SQVTM and ANQGSEA. V gave up 6 bases and J gave up 1 base; unmatched junction bases: 2. The CDR3 sequence is CSVGQGSYNEQFF. The CDR3 DNA reads TGCAGCGTCGGACAGGGATCCTACAATGAGCAGTTCTTC.

The chain combines TRBV30 with TRBJ2-7; TRBD2 agrees at 8 bases. Per germline, CDR1 GTSNPN and CDR2 SVGIG (reference sequence). This CDR3 is built from 14 residues. V lost 3 bases to trimming and J lost 0 bases; unmatched junction nucleotides: 4. The CDR3 loop is CAWSHTSGSYEQYF. Here the CDR3 DNA reads TGTGCCTGGAGCCACACTAGCGGCTCCTACGAGCAGTACTTC.

This chain joins TRBV2 and TRBJ2-3, with D tentatively TRBD2 (6 bases). This CDR3 spans 14 amino acids. V was pared by 8 bases and J by 5 bases, with 17 bases between. The V gene's germline CDR1 is SNHLY and CDR2 FYNNEI. The CDR3: CASLSGLGGDTQYF. The DNA for the CDR3 is TGTGCCAGCTTGTCGGGGCTCGGGGGAGATACGCAGTATTTT.

V and J are TRBV30 and TRBJ1-5; no firm D call. V lost 0 bases and J lost 6, with 6 bases in between. This CDR3 contains 12 residues. From germline, CDR1 is GTSNPN and CDR2 SVGIG (reference sequence). The CDR3 spells CAWSVGGQPQHF. The CDR3, as DNA: TGTGCCTGGAGTGTAGGCGGTCAGCCCCAGCATTTT. The full variable domain, completed using reference TRBV30 and TRBJ1-5, is SQTIHQWPATLVQPVGSPLSLECTVEGTSNPNLYWYRQAAGRGLQLLFYSVGIGQISSEVPQNLSASRPQDRQFILSSKKLLLSDSGFYLCAWSVGGQPQHFGDGTRLSIL.

For this clone: No DNA is shown, since the ends of the CDR3 on it are uncertain; the CDR3 is the one TCRdb lists. The gene calls are TRBV21-1 and TRBJ2-1; TRBD2, the table's D call, was not compared with the DNA. TRBV21-1 constitutes a pseudogene. The CDR3 contains 17 residues when both ends are counted. The chain's CDR3 is CASSKVASGSSGYEQFF.